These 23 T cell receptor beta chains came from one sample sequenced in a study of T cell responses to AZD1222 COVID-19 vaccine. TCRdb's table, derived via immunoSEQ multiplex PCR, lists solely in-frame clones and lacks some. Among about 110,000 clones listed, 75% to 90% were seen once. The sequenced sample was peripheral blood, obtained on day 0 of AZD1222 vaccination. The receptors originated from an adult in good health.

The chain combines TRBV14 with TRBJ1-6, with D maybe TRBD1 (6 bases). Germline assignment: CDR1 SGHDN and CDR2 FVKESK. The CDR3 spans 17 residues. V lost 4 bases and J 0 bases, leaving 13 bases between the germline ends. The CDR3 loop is CASSRTVELSYNSPLHF. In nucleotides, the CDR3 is TGTGCCAGCAGCCGGACAGTGGAGCTCTCCTATAATTCACCCCTCCACTTT.

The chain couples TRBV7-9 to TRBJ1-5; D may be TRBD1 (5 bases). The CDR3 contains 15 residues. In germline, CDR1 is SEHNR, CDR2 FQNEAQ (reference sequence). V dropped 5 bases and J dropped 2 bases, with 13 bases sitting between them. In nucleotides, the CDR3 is TGTGCCAGCAGCCCCGGGACCTATCGCAATCAGCCCCAGCATTTT. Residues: CASSPGTYRNQPQHF. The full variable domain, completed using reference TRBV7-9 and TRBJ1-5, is DTGVSQNPRHKITKRGQNVTFRCDPISEHNRLYWYRQTLGQGPEFLTYFQNEAQLEKSRLLSDRFSAERPKGSFSTLEIQRTEQGDSAMYLCASSPGTYRNQPQHFGDGTRLSIL.

The CDR3 DNA is TGTGCCAGCAGCTTAGGGGACAATTTAAGGGGAAAACTGTTTTTT. Protein: CASSLGDNLRGKLFF. The chain has TRBV7-9 and TRBJ1-4, with a possible D match to TRBD1 (6 bases). This CDR3 has 15 residues. Germline CDR1 SEHNR, CDR2 FQNEAQ (reference sequence). V was clipped by 1 base and J by 10 bases, with 16 bases between them.

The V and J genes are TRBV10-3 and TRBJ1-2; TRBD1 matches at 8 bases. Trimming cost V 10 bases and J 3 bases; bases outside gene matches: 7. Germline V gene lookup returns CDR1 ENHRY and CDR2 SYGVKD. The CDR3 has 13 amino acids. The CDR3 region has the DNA TGTGCCAGCAGGGGGCAGGGGGACTATGGCTACACCTTC. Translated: CASRGQGDYGYTF.

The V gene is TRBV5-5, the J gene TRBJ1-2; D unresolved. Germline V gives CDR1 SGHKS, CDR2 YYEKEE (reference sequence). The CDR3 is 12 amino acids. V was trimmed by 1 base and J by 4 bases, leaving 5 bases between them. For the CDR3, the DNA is TGTGCCAGCAGCTTGAACCGCTATGGCTACACCTTC. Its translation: CASSLNRYGYTF.

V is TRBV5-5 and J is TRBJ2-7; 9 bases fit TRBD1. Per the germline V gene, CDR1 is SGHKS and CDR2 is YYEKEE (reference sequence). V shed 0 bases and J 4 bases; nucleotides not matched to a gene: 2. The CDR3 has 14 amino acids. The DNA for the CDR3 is TGTGCCAGCAGCTTGGAGGGGACAGGGTACGAGCAGTACTTC. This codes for CASSLEGTGYEQYF.

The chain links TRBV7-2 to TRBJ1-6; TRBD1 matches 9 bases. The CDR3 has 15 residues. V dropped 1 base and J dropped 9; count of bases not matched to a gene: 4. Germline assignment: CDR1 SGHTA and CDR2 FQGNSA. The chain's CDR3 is CASSLGGQGISPLHF. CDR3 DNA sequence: TGTGCCAGCAGCTTAGGTGGACAGGGGATTTCACCCCTCCACTTT.

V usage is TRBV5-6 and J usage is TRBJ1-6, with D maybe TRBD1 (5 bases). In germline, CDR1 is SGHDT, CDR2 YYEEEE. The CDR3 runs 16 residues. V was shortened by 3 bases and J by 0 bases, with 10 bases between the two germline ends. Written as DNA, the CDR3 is TGTGCCAGCAGCTGGGGGGGGAGCTCCTATAATTCACCCCTCCACTTT. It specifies CASSWGGSSYNSPLHF.

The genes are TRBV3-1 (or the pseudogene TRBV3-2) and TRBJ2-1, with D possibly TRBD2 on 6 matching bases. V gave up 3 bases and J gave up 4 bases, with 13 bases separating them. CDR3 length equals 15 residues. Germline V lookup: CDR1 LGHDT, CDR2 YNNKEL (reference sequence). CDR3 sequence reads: CASSHGGTFYNEQFF. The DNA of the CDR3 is TGTGCCAGCAGCCATGGGGGGACTTTTTACAATGAGCAGTTCTTC.

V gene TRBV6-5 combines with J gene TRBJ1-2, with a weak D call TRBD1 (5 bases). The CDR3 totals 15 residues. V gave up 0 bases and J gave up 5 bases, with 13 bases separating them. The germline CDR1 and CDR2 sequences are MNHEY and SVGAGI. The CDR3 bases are TGTGCCAGCAGTTACTCGAGTGAGGCAGGGTATGGCTACACCTTC. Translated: CASSYSSEAGYGYTF.

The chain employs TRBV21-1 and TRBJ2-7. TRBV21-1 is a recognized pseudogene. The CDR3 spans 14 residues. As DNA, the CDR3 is TGTGCCAGCAGCAAAGAAGGCAGCCGATACGAGCAGTACTTC. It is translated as CASSKEGSRYEQYF.

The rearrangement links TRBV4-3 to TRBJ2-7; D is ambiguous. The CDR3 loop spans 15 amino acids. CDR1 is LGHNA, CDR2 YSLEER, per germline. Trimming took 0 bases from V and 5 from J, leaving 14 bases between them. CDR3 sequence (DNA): TGCGCCAGCAGCCAAGAACGAGTTGGTTACCACGAGCAGTACTTC. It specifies CASSQERVGYHEQYF.

CDR3 sequence reads: CASGNTGGLYF. Written as DNA, the CDR3 is TGTGCCAGCGGAAATACAGGGGGTCTATATTTT. V gene TRBV11-2 combines with J gene TRBJ1-3; TRBD1 matches at 8 bases. The CDR3 covers 11 residues. Germline lookup yields CDR1 SGHAT and CDR2 FQNNGV. The ends lost 8 bases at V and 14 bases at J; junction bases unmatched: 8.

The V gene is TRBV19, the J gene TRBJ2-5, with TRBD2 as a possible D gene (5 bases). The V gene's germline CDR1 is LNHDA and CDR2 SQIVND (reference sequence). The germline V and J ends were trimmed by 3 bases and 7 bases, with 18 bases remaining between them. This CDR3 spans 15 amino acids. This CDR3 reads CASSIGGTFEGTQYF. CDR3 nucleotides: TGTGCCAGTAGTATCGGAGGTACCTTCGAAGGGACCCAGTACTTC. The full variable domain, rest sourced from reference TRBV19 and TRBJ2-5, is DGGITQSPKYLFRKEGQNVTLSCEQNLNHDAMYWYRQDPGQGLRLIYYSQIVNDFQKGDIAEGYSVSREKKESFPLTVTSAQKNPTAFYLCASSIGGTFEGTQYFGPGTRLLVL.

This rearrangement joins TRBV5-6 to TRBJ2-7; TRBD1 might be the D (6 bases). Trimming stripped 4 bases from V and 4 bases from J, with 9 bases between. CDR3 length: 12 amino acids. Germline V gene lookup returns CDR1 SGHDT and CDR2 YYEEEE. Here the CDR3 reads CASSRDRYEQYF. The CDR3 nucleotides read TGTGCCAGCAGCCGAGACAGGTACGAGCAGTACTTC. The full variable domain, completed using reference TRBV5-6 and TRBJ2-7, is DAGVTQSPTHLIKTRGQQVTLRCSPKSGHDTVSWYQQALGQGPQFIFQYYEEEERQRGNFPDRFSGHQFPNYSSELNVNALLLGDSALYLCASSRDRYEQYFGPGTRLTVT.

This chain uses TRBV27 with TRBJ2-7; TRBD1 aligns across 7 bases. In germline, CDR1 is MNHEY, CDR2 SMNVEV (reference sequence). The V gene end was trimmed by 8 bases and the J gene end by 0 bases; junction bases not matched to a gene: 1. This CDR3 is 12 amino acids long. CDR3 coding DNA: TGTGCCAGCCAGGGGGACTCCTACGAGCAGTACTTC. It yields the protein CASQGDSYEQYF.

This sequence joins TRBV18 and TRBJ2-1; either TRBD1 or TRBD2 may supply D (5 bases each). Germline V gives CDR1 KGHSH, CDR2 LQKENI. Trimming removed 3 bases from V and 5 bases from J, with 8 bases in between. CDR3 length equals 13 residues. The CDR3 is CASSPPGHNEQFF. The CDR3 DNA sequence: TGTGCCAGCTCACCCCCGGGGCACAATGAGCAGTTCTTC.

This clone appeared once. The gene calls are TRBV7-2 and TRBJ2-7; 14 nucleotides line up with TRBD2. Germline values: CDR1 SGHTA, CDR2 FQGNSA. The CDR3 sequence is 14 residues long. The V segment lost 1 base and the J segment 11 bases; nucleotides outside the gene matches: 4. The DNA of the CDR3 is TGTGCCAGCAGCTTAGAGACTAGCGGGAGGGAGGAGTACTTC. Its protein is CASSLETSGREEYF.

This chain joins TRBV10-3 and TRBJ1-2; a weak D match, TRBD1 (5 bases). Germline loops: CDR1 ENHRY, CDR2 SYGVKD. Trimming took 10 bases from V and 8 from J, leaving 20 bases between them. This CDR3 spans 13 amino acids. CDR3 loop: CATKTDPTMGYTF. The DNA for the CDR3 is TGTGCCACTAAGACAGACCCAACAATGGGCTACACCTTC.

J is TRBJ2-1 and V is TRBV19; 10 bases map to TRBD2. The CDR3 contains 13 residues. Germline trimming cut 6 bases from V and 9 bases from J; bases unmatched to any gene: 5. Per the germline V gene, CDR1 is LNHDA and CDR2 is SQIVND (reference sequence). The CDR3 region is CASRPSGGGEQFF. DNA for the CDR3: TGTGCCAGTAGGCCGAGCGGGGGGGGTGAGCAGTTCTTC.

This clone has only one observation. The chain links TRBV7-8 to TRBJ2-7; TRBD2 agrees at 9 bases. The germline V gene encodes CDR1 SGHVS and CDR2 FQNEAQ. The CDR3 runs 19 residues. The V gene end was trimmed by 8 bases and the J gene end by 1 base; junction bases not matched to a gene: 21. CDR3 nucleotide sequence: TGTGCCAGCTCCGGAACCCTAGCGGGCTCCGCGGGAGGGTCCTACGAGCAGTACTTC. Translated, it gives CASSGTLAGSAGGSYEQYF.

CDR3 DNA sequence: TGTGCCAGCAGTTTCCTGTTATCGGGAATTAACAATGAGCAGTTCTTC. This gives the protein CASSFLLSGINNEQFF. This chain uses TRBV28 with TRBJ2-1; a possible D gene is TRBD2 (5 bases). V lost 3 bases and J 5 bases, leaving 17 bases between the germline ends. Germline CDR1 reads MDHEN; CDR2 reads SYDVKM. CDR3 size: 16 residues.

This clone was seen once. DNA of the CDR3: TGTGCCAGCAGCTTAGTGACAGGGGGTGCCGGGGAGCTGTTTTTT. Encoded protein: CASSLVTGGAGELFF. V is TRBV7-9 and J is TRBJ2-2; 9 bases are a match to TRBD1. The CDR3 is 15 residues long. The V segment lost 1 base and the J segment 6 bases; nucleotides outside the gene matches: 3. The germline V gene has CDR1 SEHNR and CDR2 FQNEAQ (reference sequence).